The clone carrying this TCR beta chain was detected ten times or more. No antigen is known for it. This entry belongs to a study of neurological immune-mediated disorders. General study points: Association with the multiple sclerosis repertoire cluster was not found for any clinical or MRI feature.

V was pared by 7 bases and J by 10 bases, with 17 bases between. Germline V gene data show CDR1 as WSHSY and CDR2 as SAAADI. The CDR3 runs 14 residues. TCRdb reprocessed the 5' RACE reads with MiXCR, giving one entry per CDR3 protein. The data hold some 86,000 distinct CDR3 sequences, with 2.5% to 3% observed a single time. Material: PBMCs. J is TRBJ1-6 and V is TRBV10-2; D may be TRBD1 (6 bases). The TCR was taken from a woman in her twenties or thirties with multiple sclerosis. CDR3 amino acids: CASMGGGRRSPLHF. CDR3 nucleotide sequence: TGCGCCAGCATGGGAGGGGGACGGAGGTCACCCCTCCACTTT.